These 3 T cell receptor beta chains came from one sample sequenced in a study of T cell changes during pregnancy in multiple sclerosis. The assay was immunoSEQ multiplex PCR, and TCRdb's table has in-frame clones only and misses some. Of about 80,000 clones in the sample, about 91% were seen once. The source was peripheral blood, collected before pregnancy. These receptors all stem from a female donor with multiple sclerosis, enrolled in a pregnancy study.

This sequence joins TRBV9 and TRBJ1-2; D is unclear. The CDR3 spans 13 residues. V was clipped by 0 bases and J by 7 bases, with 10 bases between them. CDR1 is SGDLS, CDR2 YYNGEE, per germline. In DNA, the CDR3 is TGTGCCAGCAGCGTAGATCTAAAAAGTGGCTACACCTTC. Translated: CASSVDLKSGYTF. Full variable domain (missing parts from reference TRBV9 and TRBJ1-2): DSGVTQTPKHLITATGQRVTLRCSPRSGDLSVYWYQQSLDQGLQFLIQYYNGEERAKGNILERFSAQQFPDLHSELNLSSLELGDSALYFCASSVDLKSGYTFGSGTRLTVV.

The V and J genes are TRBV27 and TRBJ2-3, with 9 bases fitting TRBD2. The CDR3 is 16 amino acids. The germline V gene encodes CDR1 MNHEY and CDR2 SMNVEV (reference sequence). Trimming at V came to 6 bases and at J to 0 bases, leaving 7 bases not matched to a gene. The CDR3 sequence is CASSPIAGASTDTQYF. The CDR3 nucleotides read TGTGCCAGCAGCCCCATAGCGGGAGCTAGCACAGATACGCAGTATTTT.

The CDR3 region has the DNA TGTGCCAGCAGCTTAGAAGTCGGCAGGGGCGGTCAGCCCCAGCATTTT. It yields the protein CASSLEVGRGGQPQHF. V is TRBV7-2 and J is TRBJ1-5, with a tentative D call TRBD1 (6 bases). This CDR3 is 16 amino acids long. Germline-derived CDR1 and CDR2 are SGHTA and FQGNSA. Deletions cut 1 base from V and 6 bases from J, with 16 bases between. The full variable domain, in which reference TRBV7-2 and TRBJ1-5 provide the parts outside the CDR3, is GAGVSQSPSNKVTEKGKDVELRCDPISGHTALYWYRQSLGQGLEFLIYFQGNSAPDKSGLPSDRFSAERTGGSVSTLTIQRTQQEDSAVYLCASSLEVGRGGQPQHFGDGTRLSIL.